The TCR beta chain described here comes from a study of a mutant IDH1 vaccine in newly diagnosed glioma (dated by TCRdb to the early 2020s). Concerning the study at large: Patients were given eight vaccinations, in weeks 1, 3, 5, 7, 11, 15, 19 and 23, which matched visits V03 through V10. Prior to enrollment, patients had been given standard therapy consisting of radiotherapy alone, temozolomide alone, or radiochemotherapy with temozolomide, with the combination given to most patients. Of the 25 to 35 patients who were treated, 62.5% were male and approximately 40% were female, and the mean age was approximately 40 years. Longitudinal TCRB deep sequencing was done for some 25 treated patients, wherever samples were available for exploratory analyses. Vaccination was initiated 4-6 weeks after radiotherapy alone, or concurrently with temozolomide cycles in the chemotherapy-containing groups. Six visits were used for peripheral blood collection: V03 (baseline), V05, V07, V10, V12 and V13.

Study-level results and caveats: It was noted by the authors that analyses of patient blood samples could not be reproduced owing to sample limitations. Immune responses induced by the vaccine were seen in roughly 95% of patients across multiple MHC alleles. Changes in the top peripheral T cell clonotypes picked up by TCRB sequencing did not appear to be linked to pseudoprogression. Availability determined which PBMC samples were chosen for TCRB deep sequencing.

Library preparation employed the immunoSEQ multiplex PCR assay. Rearranged TCR beta chain sequences were amplified with the hsTCRB Kit following the manufacturer's protocol. Sequencing of TCRB libraries was carried out on an Illumina MiSeq. In the paper's pipeline: The proprietary platform of the kit vendor was used for demultiplexing, trimming and gene mapping. TCRdb mirrors the immuneACCESS table, restricted to in-frame sequences. Some clones are absent from its copies; in checked studies, under half trace to an unresolved V gene, and the reason for the others is unknown. Clonal size and the V and J genes are those of that table, whereas D and trimming came from the DNA. This sample lists roughly 120,000 clones; roughly 77% were detected once. Less than 7% of the sample is in the top ten clones. Reading the label with the study, this specimen's time point is: week 11, during vaccination. Every vaccine dose consisted of 300 ug of a 20-mer mutant IDH1 peptide in Montanide, administered subcutaneously together with topical imiquimod. Newly diagnosed WHO grade 3 or 4 IDH1-mutant astrocytomas showing loss of nuclear ATRX were present in the donors. The samples were drawn from NOA16, a multicentre, single-arm, open-label phase I trial in Germany that tested a mutant IDH1 peptide vaccine in humans for the first time. Genomic DNA for TCRB sequencing was extracted from EDTA blood using the DNeasy Blood and Tissue Kit.

V gives up 6 bases and J gives up 0 bases, and the segment between their germline ends measures 8 bases. The CDR3, from cysteine to phenylalanine, totals 13 residues. The retained sequence is limited to the CDR3, 39 bases, with the frame set at the first base. Taken from the germline V gene (reference sequence), the CDR1 and CDR2 loops are WNHNN and SYGVQD. Details on this clone: Its binding antigen is unknown. Qualities for individual bases were not recorded, and no much larger clone is one base off.

The chain employs TRBV10-1 and TRBJ1-1, with the D segment identity uncertain. The clonotype originates from a man aged 40-55 years with glioma. The sequencing here drew on PBMCs, taken from a glioma patient whose treatment included an IDH1 peptide vaccine. For the CDR3, the sequence is CASRVGMNTEAFF. The nucleotides are TGCGCCAGCAGAGTGGGGATGAACACTGAAGCTTTCTTT.